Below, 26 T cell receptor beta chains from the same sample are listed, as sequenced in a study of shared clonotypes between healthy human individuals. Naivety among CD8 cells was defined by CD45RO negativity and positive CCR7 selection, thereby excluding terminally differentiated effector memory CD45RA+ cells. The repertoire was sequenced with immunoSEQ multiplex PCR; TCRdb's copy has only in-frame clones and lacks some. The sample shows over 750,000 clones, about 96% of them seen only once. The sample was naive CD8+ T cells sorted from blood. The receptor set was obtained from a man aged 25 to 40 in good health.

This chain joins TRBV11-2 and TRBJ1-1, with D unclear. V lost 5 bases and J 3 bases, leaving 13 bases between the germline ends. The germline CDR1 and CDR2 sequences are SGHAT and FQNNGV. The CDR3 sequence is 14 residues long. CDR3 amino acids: CASSLAGPYTEAFF. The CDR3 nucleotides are TGTGCCAGCAGCCTGGCGGGCCCTTACACTGAAGCTTTCTTT.

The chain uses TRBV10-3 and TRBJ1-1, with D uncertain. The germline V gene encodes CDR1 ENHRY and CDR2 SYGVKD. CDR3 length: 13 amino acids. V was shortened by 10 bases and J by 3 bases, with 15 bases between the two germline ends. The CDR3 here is CATGELGHTEAFF. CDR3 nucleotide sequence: TGTGCCACCGGAGAACTTGGGCACACTGAAGCTTTCTTT.

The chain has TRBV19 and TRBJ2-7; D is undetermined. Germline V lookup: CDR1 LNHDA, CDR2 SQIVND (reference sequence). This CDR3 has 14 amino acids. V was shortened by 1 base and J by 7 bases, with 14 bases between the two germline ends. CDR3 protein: CASSIAVGWKEQYF. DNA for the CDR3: TGTGCCAGTAGTATAGCAGTCGGTTGGAAGGAGCAGTACTTC.

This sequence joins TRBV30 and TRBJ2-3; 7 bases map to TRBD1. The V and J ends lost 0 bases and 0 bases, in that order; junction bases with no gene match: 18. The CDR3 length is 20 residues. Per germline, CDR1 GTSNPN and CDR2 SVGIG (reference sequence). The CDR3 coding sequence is TGTGCCTGGAGTGTGGGTCTGCCCGACAGGGAAACTCTAAGCACAGATACGCAGTATTTT. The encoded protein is CAWSVGLPDRETLSTDTQYF.

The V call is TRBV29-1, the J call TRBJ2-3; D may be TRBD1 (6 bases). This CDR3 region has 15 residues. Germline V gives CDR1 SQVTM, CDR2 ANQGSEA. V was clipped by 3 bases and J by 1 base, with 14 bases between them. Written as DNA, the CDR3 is TGCAGCGTTGATGGGTGGCAGGGGCGCACAGATACGCAGTATTTT. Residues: CSVDGWQGRTDTQYF.

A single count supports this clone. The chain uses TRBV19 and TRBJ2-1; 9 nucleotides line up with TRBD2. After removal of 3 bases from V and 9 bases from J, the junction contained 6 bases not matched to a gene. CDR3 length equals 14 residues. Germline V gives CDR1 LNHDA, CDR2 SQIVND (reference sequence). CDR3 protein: CASSIAGGPGEQFF. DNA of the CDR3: TGTGCCAGTAGTATTGCGGGAGGGCCAGGTGAGCAGTTCTTC.

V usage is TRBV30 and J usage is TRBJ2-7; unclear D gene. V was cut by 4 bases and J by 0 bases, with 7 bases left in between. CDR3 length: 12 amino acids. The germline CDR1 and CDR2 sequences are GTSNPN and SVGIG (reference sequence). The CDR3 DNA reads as TGTGCCTGGACAGCCAACTCCTACGAGCAGTACTTC. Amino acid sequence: CAWTANSYEQYF.

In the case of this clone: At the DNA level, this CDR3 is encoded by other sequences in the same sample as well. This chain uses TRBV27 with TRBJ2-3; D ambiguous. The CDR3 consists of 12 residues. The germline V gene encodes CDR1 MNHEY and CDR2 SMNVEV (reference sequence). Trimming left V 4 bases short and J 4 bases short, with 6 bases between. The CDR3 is CASSSPPDTQYF. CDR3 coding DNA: TGTGCCAGCAGTTCACCCCCAGATACGCAGTATTTT.

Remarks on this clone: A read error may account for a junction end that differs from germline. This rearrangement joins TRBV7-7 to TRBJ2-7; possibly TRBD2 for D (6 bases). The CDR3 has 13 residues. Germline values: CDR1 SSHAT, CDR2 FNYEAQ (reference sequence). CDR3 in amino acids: CASSLGLAYEQYF. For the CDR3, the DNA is TGTGCTAGCAGCTTAGGGCTAGCGTACGAGCAGTACTTC.

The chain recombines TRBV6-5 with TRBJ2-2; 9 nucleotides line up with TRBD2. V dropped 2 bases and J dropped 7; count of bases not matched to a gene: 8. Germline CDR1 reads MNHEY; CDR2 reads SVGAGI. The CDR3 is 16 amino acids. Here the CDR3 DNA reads TGTGCCAGCAGTTACGCCCCGGGACTAGCTAACGGGGAGCTGTTTTTT. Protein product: CASSYAPGLANGELFF.

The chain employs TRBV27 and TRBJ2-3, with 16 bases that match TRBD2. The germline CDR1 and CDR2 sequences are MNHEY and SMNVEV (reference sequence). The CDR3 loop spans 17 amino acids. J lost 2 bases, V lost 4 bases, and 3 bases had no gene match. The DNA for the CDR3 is TGTGCCAGCAGTTCGGGACTAGCGGGAGGGTCCACAGATACGCAGTATTTT. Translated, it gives CASSSGLAGGSTDTQYF.

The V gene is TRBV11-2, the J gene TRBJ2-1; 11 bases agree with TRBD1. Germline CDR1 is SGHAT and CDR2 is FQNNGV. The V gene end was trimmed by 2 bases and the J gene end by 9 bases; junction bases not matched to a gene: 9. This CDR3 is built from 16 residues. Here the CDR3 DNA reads TGTGCCAGCAGCTTAAGTCTGGGACAGGGGGTAGGTGAGCAGTTCTTC. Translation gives CASSLSLGQGVGEQFF.

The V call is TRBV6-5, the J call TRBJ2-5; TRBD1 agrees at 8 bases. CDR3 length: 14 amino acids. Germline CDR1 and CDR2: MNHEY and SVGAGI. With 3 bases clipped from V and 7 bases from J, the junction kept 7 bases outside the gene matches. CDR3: CASSYQGALGTQYF. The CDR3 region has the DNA TGTGCCAGCAGTTATCAGGGGGCCTTAGGGACCCAGTACTTC.

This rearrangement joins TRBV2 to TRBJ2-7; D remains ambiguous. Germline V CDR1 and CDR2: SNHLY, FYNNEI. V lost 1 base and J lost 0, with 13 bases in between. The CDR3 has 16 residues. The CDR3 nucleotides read TGTGCCAGCAGTGAAGGGGTGGGCGGATCCTCCTACGAGCAGTACTTC. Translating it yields CASSEGVGGSSYEQYF.

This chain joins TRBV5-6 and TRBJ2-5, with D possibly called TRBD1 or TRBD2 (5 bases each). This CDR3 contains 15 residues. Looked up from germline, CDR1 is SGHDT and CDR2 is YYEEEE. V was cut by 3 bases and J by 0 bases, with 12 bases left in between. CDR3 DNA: TGTGCCAGCAGCTCGGAGAGGGGAAACCAAGAGACCCAGTACTTC. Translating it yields CASSSERGNQETQYF.

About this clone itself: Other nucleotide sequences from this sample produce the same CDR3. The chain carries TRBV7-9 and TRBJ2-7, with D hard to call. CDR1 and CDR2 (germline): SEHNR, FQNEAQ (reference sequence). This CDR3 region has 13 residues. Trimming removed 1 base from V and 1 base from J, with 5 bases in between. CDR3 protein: CASSLDGSYEQYF. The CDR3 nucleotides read TGTGCCAGCAGCTTAGACGGATCCTACGAGCAGTACTTC.

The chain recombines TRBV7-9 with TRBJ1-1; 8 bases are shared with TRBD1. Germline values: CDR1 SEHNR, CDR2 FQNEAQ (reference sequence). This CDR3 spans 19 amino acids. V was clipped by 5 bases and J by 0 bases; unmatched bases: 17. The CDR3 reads CASSQTQWTGSEMNTEAFF. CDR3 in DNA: TGTGCCAGCAGCCAAACCCAGTGGACAGGGAGTGAGATGAACACTGAAGCTTTCTTT.

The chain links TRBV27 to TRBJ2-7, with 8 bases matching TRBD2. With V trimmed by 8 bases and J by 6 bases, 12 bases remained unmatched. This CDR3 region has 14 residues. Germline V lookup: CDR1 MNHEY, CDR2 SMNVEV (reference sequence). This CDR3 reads CASLGLAPGGEQYF. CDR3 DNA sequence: TGTGCCAGCCTTGGACTAGCCCCGGGAGGCGAGCAGTACTTC.

CDR3 in DNA: TGTGCCAGCAGTTTGAACAGAGAGATCACCTTC. As protein: CASSLNREITF. V usage is TRBV28 and J usage is TRBJ1-2; no definite D call. Germline V gene sequence: CDR1 MDHEN, CDR2 SYDVKM. Trimming shortened V by 3 bases and J by 13 bases, and 12 bases separated the two germline ends. This CDR3 region has 11 residues.

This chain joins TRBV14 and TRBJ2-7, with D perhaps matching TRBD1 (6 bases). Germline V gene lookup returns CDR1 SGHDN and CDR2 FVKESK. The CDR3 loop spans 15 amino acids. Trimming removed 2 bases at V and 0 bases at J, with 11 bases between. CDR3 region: CASSQTGSYSYEQYF. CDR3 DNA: TGTGCCAGCAGCCAAACAGGGTCTTACTCCTACGAGCAGTACTTC.

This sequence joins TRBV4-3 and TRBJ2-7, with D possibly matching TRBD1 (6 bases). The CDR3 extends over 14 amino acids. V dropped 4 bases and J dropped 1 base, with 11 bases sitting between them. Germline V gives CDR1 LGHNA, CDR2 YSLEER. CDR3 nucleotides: TGCGCCAGCAGCCCTACAGGGTTTTCCTACGAGCAGTACTTC. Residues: CASSPTGFSYEQYF.

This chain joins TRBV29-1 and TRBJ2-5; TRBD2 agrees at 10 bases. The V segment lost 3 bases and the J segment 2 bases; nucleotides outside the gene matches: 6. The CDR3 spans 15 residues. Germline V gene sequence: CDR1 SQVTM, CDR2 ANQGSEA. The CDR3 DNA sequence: TGCAGCGTTGATCTCGCTAGCGGGAGTCAAGAGACCCAGTACTTC. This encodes CSVDLASGSQETQYF.

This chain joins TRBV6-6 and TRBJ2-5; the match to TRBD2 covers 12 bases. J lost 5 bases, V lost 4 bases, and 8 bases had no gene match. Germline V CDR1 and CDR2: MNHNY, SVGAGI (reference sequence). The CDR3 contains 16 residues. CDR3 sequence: CASSSGLAGLAETQYF. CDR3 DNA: TGTGCCAGCAGTTCGGGACTAGCGGGCCTAGCGGAGACCCAGTACTTC.

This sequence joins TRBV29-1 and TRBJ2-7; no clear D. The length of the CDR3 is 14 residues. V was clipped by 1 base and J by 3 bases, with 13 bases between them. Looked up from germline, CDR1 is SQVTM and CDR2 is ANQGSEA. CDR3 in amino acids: CSVEAPGWDYEQYF. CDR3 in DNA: TGCAGCGTTGAAGCCCCGGGTTGGGACTACGAGCAGTACTTC.

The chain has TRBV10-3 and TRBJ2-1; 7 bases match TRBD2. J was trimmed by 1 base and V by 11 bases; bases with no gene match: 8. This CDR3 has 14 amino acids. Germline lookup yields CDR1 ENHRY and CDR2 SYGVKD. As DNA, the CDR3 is TGTGCCTCCCTCGCGGGAGAGTCCTACAATGAGCAGTTCTTC. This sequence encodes CASLAGESYNEQFF.

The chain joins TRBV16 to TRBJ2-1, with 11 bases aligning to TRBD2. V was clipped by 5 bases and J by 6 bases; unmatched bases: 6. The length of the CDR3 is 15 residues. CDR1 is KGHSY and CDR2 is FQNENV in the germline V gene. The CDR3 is CASSTTGTSGNEQFF. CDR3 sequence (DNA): TGTGCCAGCAGCACGACCGGGACTAGCGGCAATGAGCAGTTCTTC.